This is a list of T cell receptor beta chains from one sample in a study of T cell responses to AZD1222 COVID-19 vaccine. Repertoires were generated with immunoSEQ multiplex PCR, while TCRdb's copy carries only in-frame clones and drops some. Found here are more than 95,000 clones, approximately 90% of them singletons; the top ten hold 2% to 3%. The sequences come from peripheral blood, collected on day 0 of AZD1222 vaccination. The receptor source for this set is an adult in good health. The CDR3 runs from the conserved cysteine through the conserved F or W. The order of the fields is J gene, clone size, V gene, CDR3 protein. The listing skips clone size in some rows; elsewhere it reads once, few, many or a size class.

>TRBJ2-5|-|TRBV4-1
CASSQDGLYQETQYF
>TRBJ1-5|-|TRBV7-2
CASSYSENQPQHF
>TRBJ1-1|-|TRBV19
CASTQIGGEVSTEAFF
>TRBJ2-1|few|TRBV27
CASSSNRGQPENEQFF
>TRBJ1-2|-|TRBV2
CASSGSWTAYGYTF
>TRBJ2-3|-|TRBV19
CASSTRGADTQYF
>TRBJ2-2|once|TRBV3-1/TRBV3-2
CASSQDLRGGGTGELFF
>TRBJ1-3|-|TRBV6-5
CASRGGNGNTIYF
>TRBJ2-2|-|TRBV18
CASSLQEHTGELFF
>TRBJ1-6|-|TRBV5-8
CASSLGGGSYNSPLHF
>TRBJ2-2|few|TRBV18
CASSQAGPNWNTGELFF
>TRBJ2-1|-|TRBV5-1
CASSQQGTSYNEQFF
>TRBJ1-1|-|TRBV27
CASTGYTEAFF
>TRBJ2-1|few|TRBV5-4
CASTPQGPNPGNEQFF
>TRBJ1-2|-|TRBV3-1/TRBV3-2
CASSPTQGYGYTF
>TRBJ2-2|-|TRBV19
CASSIHSGIGELFF
>TRBJ2-7|-|TRBV4-1
CASSQVTSGGPTEQYF
>TRBJ1-2|-|TRBV19
CASSPGQIYGDYGYTF
>TRBJ2-7|-|TRBV5-5
CASSPIAGGYEQYF
>TRBJ2-7|-|TRBV6-6
CASSQTGPEQYF
>TRBJ1-1|-|TRBV19
CASRALNTEAFF
>TRBJ2-3|-|TRBV7-9
CASSAGSTQYF
>TRBJ2-1|-|TRBV5-1
CASSSGTTSYNEQFF
>TRBJ1-5|-|TRBV12-3/TRBV12-4
CASSRGSNQPQHF
>TRBJ1-2|-|TRBV3-1/TRBV3-2
CASSLWIGRDRDNYGYTF
>TRBJ2-1|few|TRBV5-1
CASSPGQGPHNEQFF
>TRBJ2-1|-|TRBV11-2
CASSLTGTLYNEQFF
>TRBJ1-2|-|TRBV28
CASSLWPGDYGYTF